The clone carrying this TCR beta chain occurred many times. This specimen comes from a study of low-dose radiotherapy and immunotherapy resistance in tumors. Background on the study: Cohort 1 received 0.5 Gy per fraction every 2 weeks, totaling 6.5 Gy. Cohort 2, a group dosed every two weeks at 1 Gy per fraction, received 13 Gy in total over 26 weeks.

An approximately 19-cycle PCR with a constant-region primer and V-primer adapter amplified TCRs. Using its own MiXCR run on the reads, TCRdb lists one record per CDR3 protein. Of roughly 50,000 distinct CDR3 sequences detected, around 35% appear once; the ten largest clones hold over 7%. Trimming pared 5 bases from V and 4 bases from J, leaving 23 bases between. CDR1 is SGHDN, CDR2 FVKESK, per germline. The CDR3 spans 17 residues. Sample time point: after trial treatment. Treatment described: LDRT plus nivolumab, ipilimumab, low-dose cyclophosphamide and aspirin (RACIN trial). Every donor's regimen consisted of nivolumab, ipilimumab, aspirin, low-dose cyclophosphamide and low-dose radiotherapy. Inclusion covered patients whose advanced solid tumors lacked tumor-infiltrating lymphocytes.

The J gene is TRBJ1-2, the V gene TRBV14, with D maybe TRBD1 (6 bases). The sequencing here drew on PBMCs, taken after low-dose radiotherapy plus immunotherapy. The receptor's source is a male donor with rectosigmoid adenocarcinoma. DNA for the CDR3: TGTGCCAGCAGCTACAAGACTTACAGGGACTCGCGCTATGGCTACACCTTC. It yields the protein CASSYKTYRDSRYGYTF.